The next 21 T cell receptor beta chains were all read from a single sample in a study of blood T cell repertoires in COVID-19. Clones were sequenced by immunoSEQ multiplex PCR, and TCRdb holds only the in-frame ones, with some missing. There are 400,000 to 500,000 clones in the sample; about 88% occur only once, and roughly 1.4% lies in the top ten. The material sequenced was PBMCs or T cells enriched from blood (not recorded which). The receptors stem from a woman younger than 30 who had been exposed to COVID-19.

The chain joins TRBV18 to TRBJ2-2; no firm D call. This CDR3 has 15 residues. Germline CDR1 reads KGHSH; CDR2 reads LQKENI. The germline V and J ends were trimmed by 2 bases and 3 bases, with 10 bases remaining between them. This CDR3 is CASSPRSAYTGELFF. The CDR3 DNA is TGTGCCAGCTCACCAAGGAGCGCCTACACCGGGGAGCTGTTTTTT. The entire variable domain, with the rest obtained from reference TRBV18 and TRBJ2-2, is as follows: NAGVMQNPRHLVRRRGQEARLRCSPMKGHSHVYWYRQLPEEGLKFMVYLQKENIIDESGMPKERFSAEFPKEGPSILRIQQVVRGDSAAYFCASSPRSAYTGELFFGEGSRLTVL.

This chain connects TRBV9 to TRBJ2-7, with D perhaps TRBD2 (5 bases). V was pared by 0 bases and J by 6 bases, with 10 bases between. Germline CDR1 is SGDLS and CDR2 is YYNGEE. The CDR3 runs 13 residues. The CDR3 region is CASSVVEGSEQYF. DNA for the CDR3: TGTGCCAGCAGCGTAGTCGAGGGATCCGAGCAGTACTTC. Based on the CDR3 plus reference TRBV9 and TRBJ2-7, the full variable domain is DSGVTQTPKHLITATGQRVTLRCSPRSGDLSVYWYQQSLDQGLQFLIQYYNGEERAKGNILERFSAQQFPDLHSELNLSSLELGDSALYFCASSVVEGSEQYFGPGTRLTVT.

This chain connects TRBV3-1 (or the pseudogene TRBV3-2) to TRBJ2-1, with TRBD1 matching 9 bases. Germline V gene data show CDR1 as LGHDT and CDR2 as YNNKEL (reference sequence). The CDR3 is 17 residues long. Trimming took 5 bases from V and 0 from J; bases not matched to a gene: 8. The CDR3: CASSFYSDRGSYNEQFF. CDR3 DNA: TGTGCCAGCAGCTTTTATTCGGACAGGGGCTCCTACAATGAGCAGTTCTTC.

This clone was recorded only once. The chain has TRBV5-4 and TRBJ1-5, with unresolved D. The CDR3 extends over 15 amino acids. Germline values: CDR1 SGHNT, CDR2 YYREEE (reference sequence). Trimming shortened V by 0 bases and J by 1 base, and 8 bases separated the two germline ends. Written as DNA, the CDR3 is TGTGCCAGCAGCTTGGACCCGGGGAGCAATCAGCCCCAGCATTTT. Protein sequence: CASSLDPGSNQPQHF.

V is TRBV9 and J is TRBJ2-2; 8 bases match TRBD1. Losses at the gene ends were 3 bases for V and 3 bases for J; bases not matched to a gene: 13. The germline V gene has CDR1 SGDLS and CDR2 YYNGEE. The CDR3 length is 18 residues. CDR3 region: CASSGTTGALHDTGELFF. Here the CDR3 DNA reads TGTGCCAGCAGCGGAACGACAGGGGCCTTACATGACACCGGGGAGCTGTTTTTT.

The CDR3 spells CASSWGRANGQPQHF. CDR3 in DNA: TGTGCCAGCAGCTGGGGCAGGGCTAACGGACAGCCCCAGCATTTT. The chain is built from TRBV5-6 and TRBJ1-5, with D maybe TRBD1 (5 bases). Germline V gene sequence: CDR1 SGHDT, CDR2 YYEEEE. The germline V and J ends were trimmed by 3 bases and 7 bases, with 17 bases remaining between them. The CDR3 is made up of 15 amino acids. Full variable domain (outside the CDR3, taken from reference TRBV5-6 and TRBJ1-5): DAGVTQSPTHLIKTRGQQVTLRCSPKSGHDTVSWYQQALGQGPQFIFQYYEEEERQRGNFPDRFSGHQFPNYSSELNVNALLLGDSALYLCASSWGRANGQPQHFGDGTRLSIL.

This clone was recorded a few times. J is TRBJ2-6 and V is TRBV7-2; possibly TRBD1 for D (5 bases). V was cut by 5 bases and J by 0 bases, with 14 bases left in between. This CDR3 spans 17 amino acids. In germline, CDR1 is SGHTA, CDR2 FQGNSA. The CDR3 protein is CASSGAVFGSGANVLTF. The CDR3 nucleotides are TGTGCCAGCAGCGGGGCAGTATTCGGCTCTGGGGCCAACGTCCTGACTTTC.

The CDR3 here is CASSPFRLPGGTDTQYF. The DNA for the CDR3 is TGTGCCAGCAGTCCGTTTCGACTCCCCGGTGGCACAGATACGCAGTATTTT. V and J are TRBV28 and TRBJ2-3; D gene uncertain. Trimming pared 5 bases from V and 1 base from J, leaving 19 bases between. The CDR3 has 17 amino acids. Germline loops: CDR1 MDHEN, CDR2 SYDVKM. Full variable domain (missing parts from reference TRBV28 and TRBJ2-3): DVKVTQSSRYLVKRTGEKVFLECVQDMDHENMFWYRQDPGLGLRLIYFSYDVKMKEKGDIPEGYSVSREKKERFSLILESASTNQTSMYLCASSPFRLPGGTDTQYFGPGTRLTVL.

V gene TRBV3-1 (or the pseudogene TRBV3-2) combines with J gene TRBJ1-4; D is possibly TRBD1 (5 bases). Germline CDR1 reads LGHDT; CDR2 reads YNNKEL (reference sequence). The CDR3 contains 12 residues. Trimming took off 9 bases at V and 1 base at J, with 6 bases between the two ends. The chain's CDR3 is CASDRTNEKLFF. The CDR3 nucleotides read TGTGCCAGTGACAGAACTAATGAAAAACTGTTTTTT.

This clone was found once. The V gene is TRBV7-2, the J gene TRBJ2-5; tentatively, D is TRBD2 (6 bases). The germline V gene has CDR1 SGHTA and CDR2 FQGNSA. The CDR3 spans 14 residues. Trimming left V 1 base short and J 3 bases short, with 9 bases between. The CDR3 DNA sequence: TGTGCCAGCAGCTTAGGGACTACCAAAGAGACCCAGTACTTC. As protein: CASSLGTTKETQYF.

The chain links TRBV3-1 (or the pseudogene TRBV3-2) to TRBJ2-7, with TRBD1 matching 11 bases. The CDR3 is 16 residues long. V gave up 2 bases and J gave up 6 bases; unmatched junction bases: 9. The germline V gene encodes CDR1 LGHDT and CDR2 YNNKEL (reference sequence). CDR3 region: CASSQKDRDRGIEQYF. In DNA, the CDR3 is TGTGCCAGCAGCCAAAAAGACCGGGACAGGGGGATCGAGCAGTACTTC.

The V and J genes are TRBV7-6 and TRBJ2-7; 11 bases fit TRBD2. After removal of 5 bases from V and 4 bases from J, the junction contained 7 bases not matched to a gene. In germline, CDR1 is SGHVS, CDR2 FNYEAQ. This CDR3 is built from 15 residues. CDR3 coding DNA: TGTGCCAGCAGCCCCTTAACTAGCGGGAGTTACGAGCAGTACTTC. Encoded protein: CASSPLTSGSYEQYF.

The rearrangement uses TRBV2 and TRBJ1-5, with D possibly TRBD1 on 6 matching bases. Germline V gene sequence: CDR1 SNHLY, CDR2 FYNNEI. CDR3 length equals 14 residues. The ends were cut back, 6 bases at V and 3 bases at J, with 12 bases in the middle. The CDR3: CASSVTGNNQPQHF. CDR3 in DNA: TGTGCCAGCAGCGTAACAGGGAACAATCAGCCCCAGCATTTT.

The chain joins TRBV3-1 (or the pseudogene TRBV3-2) to TRBJ1-1; D may be TRBD1 (5 bases). Germline loops: CDR1 LGHDT, CDR2 YNNKEL (reference sequence). The CDR3 spans 16 residues. V was cut by 0 bases and J by 3 bases, with 14 bases left in between. The CDR3 nucleotides read TGTGCCAGCAGCCAAGAAAGGGTAGCGGGGGACACTGAAGCTTTCTTT. This encodes CASSQERVAGDTEAFF.

The V call is TRBV6-5, the J call TRBJ2-7; 10 bases are shared with TRBD2. The length of the CDR3 is 14 residues. CDR1 is MNHEY, CDR2 SVGAGI, per germline. After removal of 5 bases from V and 3 bases from J, the junction contained 4 bases not matched to a gene. In nucleotides, the CDR3 is TGTGCCAGCAGTCGGACTAGCGGACGCTACGAGCAGTACTTC. It translates to CASSRTSGRYEQYF.

In regard to this clone: Distinct nucleotide sequences in the sample also encode this CDR3. The chain combines TRBV6-2 or TRBV6-3 with TRBJ2-2, with 8 bases aligning to TRBD2. The CDR3 contains 15 residues. The V gene end was trimmed by 6 bases and the J gene end by 0 bases; junction bases not matched to a gene: 3. Germline CDR1 is MNHEY and CDR2 is SVGEGT. CDR3 coding DNA: TGTGCCAGCAGCAGACTAGCGACGAACACCGGGGAGCTGTTTTTT. Translated: CASSRLATNTGELFF.

The genes are TRBV7-3 and TRBJ2-1, with a weak D call TRBD2 (6 bases). The CDR3 contains 15 residues. Germline V gene lookup returns CDR1 SGHTA and CDR2 FQGTGA. V lost 8 bases, J lost 6 bases, and 20 bases lay in between. Written as DNA, the CDR3 is TGTGCCAGCTCCACTTACCTCACCGGGGGCAATGAGCAGTTCTTC. This codes for CASSTYLTGGNEQFF.

The genes are TRBV3-1 (or the pseudogene TRBV3-2) and TRBJ1-2; D unresolved. The V end lost 1 base, the J end lost 2 bases, and 8 bases lay between the germline ends. There are 14 residues in the CDR3. Germline loops: CDR1 LGHDT, CDR2 YNNKEL (reference sequence). CDR3 nucleotide sequence: TGTGCCAGCAGCCAAGGTAGCGGAAACTATGGCTACACCTTC. It is translated as CASSQGSGNYGYTF.

The chain is built from TRBV27 and TRBJ2-5; 10 nucleotides align to TRBD2. CDR3 length: 17 amino acids. Germline values: CDR1 MNHEY, CDR2 SMNVEV (reference sequence). The junction had 9 bases not matched to a gene; V was cut back by 5 bases and J by 0 bases. The CDR3 protein is CASSPLAGVPNQETQYF. CDR3 DNA: TGTGCCAGCAGTCCCCTAGCGGGGGTGCCGAACCAAGAGACCCAGTACTTC.

The J gene is TRBJ2-3, the V gene TRBV15, with 9 positions matching TRBD2. Germline values: CDR1 LNHNV, CDR2 YYDKDF (reference sequence). There are 18 residues in the CDR3. The ends lost 1 base at V and 4 bases at J; junction bases unmatched: 12. The CDR3 here is CATSRVLIGLAGPDTQYF. The CDR3 DNA is TGTGCCACCAGCAGAGTTCTGATAGGTCTAGCGGGGCCAGATACGCAGTATTTT.

The chain is built from TRBV7-6 and TRBJ2-7; tentatively, D is TRBD1 (6 bases). The V gene's germline CDR1 is SGHVS and CDR2 FNYEAQ. Trimming cost V 2 bases and J 4 bases, with 18 bases left between them. The CDR3 totals 16 residues. CDR3 nucleotides: TGTGCCAGCAGCTTAAGCACAGGGCCGAGGGGTTACGAGCAGTACTTC. Amino acids: CASSLSTGPRGYEQYF.